This is a list of T cell receptor beta chains from one sample in a study of breast tumors, draining lymph nodes, adjacent tissues. TCRdb passed the multiplex PCR reads through MiXCR, listing each CDR3 protein once. The repertoire holds 150,000 to 200,000 distinct CDR3 sequences, with about 32% as singletons. The specimen sequenced was axillary lymph node tissue. Source of these receptors: a female donor with breast cancer. Some clones in this sample may be carry-over from other donors' samples. CDR3s include the opening cysteine and the closing phenylalanine or tryptophan. The D gene is left open where the match is weak. Part of the rows lack a size; the others show once, few, many or a class for expanded clones.

v_gene	abundance	j_gene	d_gene	CDR3aa	CDR3nt
TRBV18	-	TRBJ2-6	-	CASSLSGPLSGANVLTF	TGTGCCAGCTCGCTCTCCGGACCTCTTTCTGGGGCCAACGTCCTGACTTTC
TRBV20-1	-	TRBJ2-2	TRBD1	CSASGDRGTAELFF	TGCAGTGCCAGCGGGGACAGGGGCACCGCTGAGCTGTTTTTT
TRBV30	few	TRBJ1-5	TRBD1	CAWSTPLQGSQPQHF	TGTGCCTGGAGTACCCCTTTACAGGGGAGTCAGCCCCAGCATTTT
TRBV6-6	-	TRBJ2-1	-	CASSHSLSGFYNEQFF	TGTGCCAGCAGTCACTCGCTTTCAGGGTTCTACAATGAGCAGTTCTTC
TRBV15	many	TRBJ1-6	TRBD1	CATSRVVAGGSPLHF	TGTGCCACCAGCAGAGTGGTGGCAGGGGGGTCACCCCTCCACTTT
TRBV15	many	TRBJ1-2	-	CATSIDRTNYGYTF	TGTGCCACCAGCATCGACAGAACTAACTATGGCTACACCTTC
TRBV29-1	many	TRBJ2-1	TRBD1	CSVLGQGGYNEQFF	TGCAGCGTCCTGGGACAGGGGGGTTACAATGAGCAGTTCTTC
TRBV20-1	many	TRBJ2-2	-	CSARVPGGTGELFF	TGCAGTGCTAGAGTCCCAGGAGGAACCGGGGAGCTGTTTTTT
TRBV7-9	many	TRBJ2-2	TRBD1	CASSLGQGAGTGELFF	TGTGCCAGCAGCCTCGGACAGGGGGCAGGGACCGGGGAGCTGTTTTTT
TRBV12-3/TRBV12-4	-	TRBJ2-6	TRBD2	CASSFGGGVGANVLTF	TGTGCCAGCAGTTTCGGTGGGGGGGTCGGGGCCAACGTCCTGACTTTC
TRBV7-6	many	TRBJ2-1	-	CASSPRVRGPRSYNEQFF	TGTGCCAGCAGCCCACGGGTTCGGGGACCCCGGTCCTACAATGAGCAGTTCTTC
TRBV6-6	-	TRBJ2-5	-	CASSQQGGETQYF	TGTGCCAGCAGTCAACAGGGAGGAGAGACCCAGTACTTC
TRBV6-1	many	TRBJ2-7	TRBD2	CASIDQRASGRREQYF	TGTGCCAGCATCGACCAGAGGGCTAGCGGGAGGCGCGAGCAGTACTTC
TRBV24-1	-	TRBJ2-2	-	CATSDTQGCANTGELFF	TGTGCCACCAGTGATACCCAGGGCTGTGCGAACACCGGGGAGCTGTTTTTT
TRBV20-1	many	TRBJ2-7	TRBD2	CSAGGGGSSYEQYF	TGCAGTGCTGGGGGGGGTGGCAGCTCCTACGAGCAGTACTTC
TRBV30	-	TRBJ2-5	TRBD1	CAWSGTGMETQYF	TGTGCCTGGAGCGGGACAGGGATGGAGACCCAGTACTTC
TRBV7-6	many	TRBJ1-2	-	CASSFHPAANYGYTF	TGTGCCAGCAGCTTCCACCCAGCCGCTAACTATGGCTACACCTTC
TRBV18	few	TRBJ1-3	-	CASSPGTHSGNTIYF	TGTGCCAGCTCACCAGGTACACACTCTGGAAACACCATATATTTT
TRBV15	many	TRBJ1-4	TRBD1	CATRGQGAEKLFF	TGTGCCACCAGGGGACAGGGGGCCGAAAAACTGTTTTTT
TRBV30	-	TRBJ1-6	TRBD1	CAWSTQGGSGSVYNSPLHF	TGTGCCTGGAGTACCCAGGGGGGTAGCGGTTCCGTCTATAATTCACCCCTCCACTTT
TRBV7-2	-	TRBJ2-5	TRBD2	CASSSTGTSGRAETQYF	TGTGCCAGCAGCTCTACCGGGACTAGCGGGAGGGCCGAGACCCAGTACTTC
TRBV19	many	TRBJ2-1	-	CASSTRIADNNEQFF	TGTGCCAGTAGTACGAGAATAGCGGACAACAATGAGCAGTTCTTC
TRBV5-6	-	TRBJ1-2	-	CASSLRADRPNYGYTF	TGTGCCAGCAGCTTGCGGGCGGATAGACCGAACTATGGCTACACCTTC
TRBV11-2	many	TRBJ2-3	-	CASSSISDTQYF	TGTGCCAGCAGCTCTATTTCGGATACGCAGTATTTT
TRBV4-3	many	TRBJ2-1	TRBD2	CASSQDRPGGRVYNEQFF	TGCGCCAGCAGCCAGGACCGACCGGGCGGGAGGGTATACAATGAGCAGTTCTTC
TRBV15	-	TRBJ1-4	-	CATSRDGGSGEKLFF	TGTGCCACCAGCAGAGATGGGGGCAGCGGCGAAAAACTGTTTTTT
TRBV10-3	many	TRBJ2-5	-	CAISGSGETQYF	TGTGCCATCAGTGGTAGCGGAGAGACCCAGTACTTC
TRBV7-2	-	TRBJ2-5	-	CASSSSGGVTQYF	TGTGCCAGCAGCAGTAGCGGAGGGGTGACCCAGTACTTC
TRBV20-1	many	TRBJ2-7	-	CSANGQFTYEQYF	TGCAGTGCTAACGGACAGTTTACCTACGAGCAGTACTTC
TRBV10-2	many	TRBJ1-5	-	CASSVRQGQPQHF	TGCGCCAGCAGTGTGAGGCAGGGTCAGCCCCAGCATTTT
TRBV7-2	once	TRBJ2-7	-	CASSFYICSARATGTYEQYF	-
TRBV29-1	medium-sized	TRBJ2-3	-	CSVDGTASTDTQYF	TGCAGCGTTGATGGGACGGCTAGCACAGATACGCAGTATTTT
TRBV6-5	many	TRBJ2-1	TRBD1	CASSYGTGDDNEQFF	TGTGCCAGCAGTTACGGGACAGGGGACGACAATGAGCAGTTCTTC
TRBV5-8	-	TRBJ2-5	-	CASDDRTTGGKETQYF	TGTGCCAGCGATGACCGGACTACCGGGGGTAAAGAGACCCAGTACTTC
TRBV19	-	TRBJ1-1	-	CASTQAIREGTEAFF	TGTGCCAGTACCCAGGCCATCAGGGAGGGGACTGAAGCTTTCTTT
TRBV5-1	once	TRBJ2-3	TRBD2	CASSLGAGRPDTQYF	TGCGCCAGCAGCTTGGGAGCGGGGAGGCCCGATACGCAGTATTTT
TRBV7-9	many	TRBJ1-2	-	CASSLAVTPDDTF	TGTGCCAGCAGCTTAGCTGTGACCCCAGATGACACCTTC
TRBV30	-	TRBJ2-4	TRBD1	CAWSNPSDRGVQNIQYF	TGTGCCTGGAGTAACCCTTCGGACAGGGGGGTTCAAAACATTCAGTACTTC
TRBV2	many	TRBJ1-4	TRBD1	CASSEIGQGLGKLFF	TGTGCCAGCAGTGAAATAGGACAGGGGCTAGGAAAACTGTTTTTT
TRBV20-1	many	TRBJ2-3	TRBD2	CSAFSSGRESDTQYF	TGCAGTGCTTTCTCTAGCGGCCGAGAGTCAGATACGCAGTATTTT
TRBV6-2/TRBV6-3	-	TRBJ2-5	-	CASSSPTDGETQYF	TGTGCCAGCAGTTCTCCGACCGACGGGGAGACCCAGTACTTC
TRBV7-2	many	TRBJ1-2	TRBD1	CASSPTLGQYYGYTF	TGTGCCAGCAGCCCTACCTTGGGACAGTACTATGGCTACACCTTC
TRBV20-1	many	TRBJ1-2	TRBD1	CSARLDRGRTLPGYTF	TGCAGTGCTAGACTGGACAGGGGGCGAACCCTTCCTGGCTACACCTTC
TRBV28	many	TRBJ1-6	-	CASSLSYISGASPLHF	TGTGCCAGCAGTTTATCATACATTTCGGGGGCCTCACCCCTCCACTTT
TRBV20-1	many	TRBJ2-1	-	CSARPNYNEQFF	TGCAGTGCTAGGCCCAACTATAATGAGCAGTTCTTC
TRBV29-1	many	TRBJ2-3	TRBD2	CSVVVAGGGDTQYF	TGCAGCGTTGTAGTAGCGGGGGGAGGAGATACGCAGTATTTT
TRBV4-1	many	TRBJ2-3	-	CASSQAVVVGTDTQYF	TGCGCCAGCAGCCAAGCTGTAGTGGTAGGCACAGATACGCAGTATTTT
TRBV19	many	TRBJ1-5	TRBD1	CASSRTGTYNQPQHF	TGTGCCAGTAGTCGGACAGGGACCTACAATCAGCCCCAGCATTTT
TRBV5-8	many	TRBJ2-1	TRBD1	CASSERTGNIPSSYNEQFF	TGTGCCAGCAGCGAAAGGACAGGTAATATCCCGAGCTCCTACAATGAGCAGTTCTTC
TRBV5-6	-	TRBJ2-7	-	CASSSHASPYEQYF	TGCGCCAGCAGCTCCCACGCGTCTCCCTACGAGCAGTACTTC
TRBV7-8	medium-sized	TRBJ2-7	-	CASLRLARGEGHEQYF	TGTGCCAGCTTACGACTCGCCCGAGGAGAGGGTCACGAGCAGTACTTC
TRBV3-1	many	TRBJ2-5	TRBD2	CASSHFSGANQETQYF	TGTGCCAGCAGCCATTTTAGCGGGGCAAACCAAGAGACCCAGTACTTC
TRBV19	-	TRBJ1-2	TRBD1	CASTYRVRAGTGGHGYTF	TGTGCCAGTACTTATAGAGTACGTGCGGGGACAGGGGGTCATGGCTACACCTTC
TRBV27	-	TRBJ2-7	-	CASSPKDMSYEQYF	TGTGCCAGCAGTCCTAAAGACATGTCCTACGAGCAGTACTTC
TRBV6-1	many	TRBJ2-5	-	CASSGVFQETQYF	TGTGCCAGCAGCGGGGTGTTCCAAGAGACCCAGTACTTC
TRBV5-1	-	TRBJ2-2	-	CASLSGNTGELFF	TGCGCCAGTCTTAGCGGGAACACCGGGGAGCTGTTTTTT
TRBV28	few	TRBJ2-3	-	CASSTLYITPSTDTQYF	TGTGCCAGCAGTACCTTGTACATCACCCCTAGCACAGATACGCAGTATTTT
TRBV12-3/TRBV12-4	-	TRBJ2-4	-	CASSWDLAKNIQYF	TGTGCCAGCAGTTGGGATCTAGCCAAAAACATTCAGTACTTC
TRBV3-1	many	TRBJ2-7	-	CASSTSGGEQYF	TGTGCCAGCAGCACCTCCGGGGGCGAGCAGTACTTC